Each of the 9 T cell receptor beta chains below was sequenced from the same sample in a study of OX40 agonist ivuxolimab in advanced cancers. Clones were sequenced by immunoSEQ multiplex PCR, and TCRdb holds only the in-frame ones, with some missing. This repertoire shows about 52,000 clones, over 85% found once; its top ten account for about 24%. The material sequenced was CD4+ or CD8+ T cells sorted from blood, taken in a trial of the OX40 agonist ivuxolimab. Every receptor here comes from an adult with an advanced solid tumor such as melanoma, head and neck, liver or kidney cancer.

V gene TRBV19 combines with J gene TRBJ2-5; unclear D gene. Trimming shortened V by 6 bases and J by 3 bases, and 11 bases separated the two germline ends. The CDR3 loop spans 13 amino acids. Germline V gene sequence: CDR1 LNHDA, CDR2 SQIVND (reference sequence). The CDR3 region has the DNA TGTGCCAGTAGAATGGGCTTTGAAGAGACCCAGTACTTC. Amino acids: CASRMGFEETQYF. Filled out from reference TRBV19 and TRBJ2-5, the complete variable domain reads DGGITQSPKYLFRKEGQNVTLSCEQNLNHDAMYWYRQDPGQGLRLIYYSQIVNDFQKGDIAEGYSVSREKKESFPLTVTSAQKNPTAFYLCASRMGFEETQYFGPGTRLLVL.

This clone showed up just once. V gene TRBV2 combines with J gene TRBJ2-1, with 12 bases lining up with TRBD2. V lost 7 bases to trimming and J lost 10 bases; unmatched junction nucleotides: 5. Germline V gene sequence: CDR1 SNHLY, CDR2 FYNNEI. The CDR3 is 13 amino acids. CDR3 loop: CASTLAGGSEQFF. The CDR3 DNA reads TGTGCCAGCACCCTAGCGGGAGGGAGCGAGCAGTTCTTC.

The genes are TRBV11-2 and TRBJ2-7; the match to TRBD2 covers 8 bases. CDR1 SGHAT and CDR2 FQNNGV come from the germline V gene. The CDR3 is 14 residues long. J gave up 2 bases and V 2 bases, and 2 bases lay outside the gene matches. The CDR3 spells CASSLPGGAYEQYF. The CDR3 DNA follows: TGTGCCAGCAGCTTACCCGGGGGGGCCTACGAGCAGTACTTC. Together with reference TRBV11-2 and TRBJ2-7, the CDR3 gives the full variable domain: EAGVAQSPRYKIIEKRQSVAFWCNPISGHATLYWYQQILGQGPKLLIQFQNNGVVDDSQLPKDRFSAERLKGVDSTLKIQPAKLEDSAVYLCASSLPGGAYEQYFGPGTRLTVT.

This rearrangement joins TRBV28 to TRBJ1-2; D is unclear. Per germline, CDR1 MDHEN and CDR2 SYDVKM. The CDR3 consists of 17 residues. V was cut by 5 bases and J by 4 bases, with 23 bases left in between. The CDR3 loop reads CASSITMVMGASYGYTF. For the CDR3, the DNA is TGTGCCAGCAGTATTACAATGGTTATGGGCGCGAGCTATGGCTACACCTTC.

The chain joins TRBV7-6 to TRBJ2-7; D is unresolved. With 5 bases removed from V and 3 bases from J, the gap between germline ends came to 20 bases. The CDR3 is 16 amino acids. Germline assignment: CDR1 SGHVS and CDR2 FNYEAQ. The CDR3 DNA sequence: TGTGCCAGCAGCCCTTTAACCGAGGCATCGAGCTACGAGCAGTACTTC. Translating it yields CASSPLTEASSYEQYF.

V gene TRBV7-9 combines with J gene TRBJ2-1; D perhaps matches TRBD2 (6 bases). The V gene's germline CDR1 is SEHNR and CDR2 FQNEAQ (reference sequence). The CDR3 sequence is 12 residues long. The CDR3 loop reads CGNLGLTNEQFF. The CDR3 nucleotides are TGTGGCAACCTGGGACTGACCAATGAGCAGTTCTTC. Combining the CDR3 with reference TRBV7-9 and TRBJ2-1 gives the whole variable domain DTGVSQNPRHKITKRGQNVTFRCDPISEHNRLYWYRQTLGQGPEFLTYFQNEAQLEKSRLLSDRFSAERPKGSFSTLEIQRTEQGDSAMYLCGNLGLTNEQFFGPGTRLTVL.

The chain links TRBV14 to TRBJ2-2, with TRBD1 matching 7 bases. The J segment lost 3 bases and the V segment lost 4 bases, leaving 2 bases of the junction unmatched. The CDR3 loop spans 14 amino acids. Germline V gene lookup returns CDR1 SGHDN and CDR2 FVKESK. CDR3 sequence (DNA): TGTGCCAGCAGCCCACAGGGGTACACCGGGGAGCTGTTTTTT. This gives the protein CASSPQGYTGELFF.

This chain uses TRBV5-6 with TRBJ2-3, with 7 bases aligning to TRBD2. Germline V gene lookup returns CDR1 SGHDT and CDR2 YYEEEE. The length of the CDR3 is 14 residues. V was pared by 1 base and J by 3 bases, with 2 bases of the junction left unmatched. For the CDR3, the DNA is TGTGCCAGCAGCTTGATCGGGGGGACAGATACGCAGTATTTT. Protein: CASSLIGGTDTQYF.

The chain carries TRBV6-5 and TRBJ2-1, with D possibly being TRBD1 (6 bases). The CDR3 spans 15 residues. Trimming removed 2 bases from V and 2 bases from J, with 10 bases in between. CDR1 and CDR2 from the germline V gene are MNHEY and SVGAGI. The CDR3 DNA reads as TGTGCCAGCAGTTACATCCGACAGGCCTACAATGAGCAGTTCTTC. Translated: CASSYIRQAYNEQFF.